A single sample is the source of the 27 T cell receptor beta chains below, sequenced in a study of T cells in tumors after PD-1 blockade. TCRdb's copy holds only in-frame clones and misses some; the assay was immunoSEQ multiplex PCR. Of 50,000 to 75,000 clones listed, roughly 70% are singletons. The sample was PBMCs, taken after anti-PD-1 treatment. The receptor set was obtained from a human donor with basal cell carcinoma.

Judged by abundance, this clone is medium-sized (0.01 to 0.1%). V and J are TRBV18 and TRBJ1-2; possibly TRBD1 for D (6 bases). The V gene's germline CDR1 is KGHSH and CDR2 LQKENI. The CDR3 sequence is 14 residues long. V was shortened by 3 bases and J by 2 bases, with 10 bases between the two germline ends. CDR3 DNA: TGTGCCAGCTCACCGGGACACCAGAACTATGGCTACACCTTC. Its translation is CASSPGHQNYGYTF.

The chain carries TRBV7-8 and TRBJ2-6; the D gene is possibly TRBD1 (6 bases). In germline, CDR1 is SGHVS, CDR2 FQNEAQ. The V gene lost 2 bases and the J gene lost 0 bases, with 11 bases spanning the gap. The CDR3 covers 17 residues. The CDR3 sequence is CASSLTDRPSGANVLTF. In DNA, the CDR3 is TGTGCCAGCAGCTTAACGGACAGACCCTCTGGGGCCAACGTCCTGACTTTC.

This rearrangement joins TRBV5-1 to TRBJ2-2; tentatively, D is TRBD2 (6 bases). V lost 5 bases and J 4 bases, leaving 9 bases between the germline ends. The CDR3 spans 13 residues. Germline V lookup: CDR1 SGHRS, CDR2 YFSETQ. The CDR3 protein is CASREGSTGELFF. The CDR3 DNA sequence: TGCGCCAGCAGGGAGGGGAGCACCGGGGAGCTGTTTTTT.

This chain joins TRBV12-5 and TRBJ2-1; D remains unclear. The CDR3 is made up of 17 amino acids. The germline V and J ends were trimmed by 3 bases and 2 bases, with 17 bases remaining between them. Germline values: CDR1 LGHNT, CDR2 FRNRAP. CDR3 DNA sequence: TGTGCTAGTGGTTTTGGGTTTACGTTGGAACCCTACAATGAGCAGTTCTTC. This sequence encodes CASGFGFTLEPYNEQFF.

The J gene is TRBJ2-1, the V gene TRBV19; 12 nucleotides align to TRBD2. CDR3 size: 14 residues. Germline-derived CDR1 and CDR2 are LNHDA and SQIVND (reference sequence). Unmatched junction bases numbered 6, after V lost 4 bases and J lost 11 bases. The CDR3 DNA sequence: TGTGCCAGTAGTACTGGACTAGCGGGGCCTAAGCAGTTCTTC. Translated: CASSTGLAGPKQFF. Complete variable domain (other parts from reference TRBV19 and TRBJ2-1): DGGITQSPKYLFRKEGQNVTLSCEQNLNHDAMYWYRQDPGQGLRLIYYSQIVNDFQKGDIAEGYSVSREKKESFPLTVTSAQKNPTAFYLCASSTGLAGPKQFFGPGTRLTVL.

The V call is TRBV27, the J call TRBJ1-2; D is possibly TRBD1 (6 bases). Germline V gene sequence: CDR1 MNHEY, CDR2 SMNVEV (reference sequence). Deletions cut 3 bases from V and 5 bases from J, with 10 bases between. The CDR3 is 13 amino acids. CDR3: CASSFRGWYGYTF. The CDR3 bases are TGTGCCAGCAGTTTCAGGGGATGGTATGGCTACACCTTC.

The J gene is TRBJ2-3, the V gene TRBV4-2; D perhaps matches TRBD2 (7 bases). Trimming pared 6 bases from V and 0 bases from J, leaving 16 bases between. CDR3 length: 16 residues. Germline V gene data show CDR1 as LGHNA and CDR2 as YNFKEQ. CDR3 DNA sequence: TGTGCCAGCAGGGGGACGGGGGGCTCTAGCACAGATACGCAGTATTTT. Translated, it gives CASRGTGGSSTDTQYF.

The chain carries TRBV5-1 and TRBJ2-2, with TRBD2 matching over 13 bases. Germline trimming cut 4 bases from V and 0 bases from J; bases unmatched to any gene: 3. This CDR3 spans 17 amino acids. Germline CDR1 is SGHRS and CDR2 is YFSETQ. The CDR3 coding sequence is TGCGCCAGCAGCCGCGGGACTAGCGGGGCGAACACCGGGGAGCTGTTTTTT. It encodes CASSRGTSGANTGELFF.

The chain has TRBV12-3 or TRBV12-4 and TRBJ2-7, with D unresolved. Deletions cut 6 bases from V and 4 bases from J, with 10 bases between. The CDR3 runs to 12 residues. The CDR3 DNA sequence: TGTGCCAGCAGCACCGTAGGGTACGAGCAGTACTTC. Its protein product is CASSTVGYEQYF.

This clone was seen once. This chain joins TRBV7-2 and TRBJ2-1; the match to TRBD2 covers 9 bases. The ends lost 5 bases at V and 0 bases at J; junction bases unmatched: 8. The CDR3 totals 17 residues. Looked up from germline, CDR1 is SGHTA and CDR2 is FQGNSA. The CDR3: CASSPFNSGGSYNEQFF. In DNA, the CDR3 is TGTGCCAGCAGCCCCTTCAATAGCGGGGGCTCCTACAATGAGCAGTTCTTC.

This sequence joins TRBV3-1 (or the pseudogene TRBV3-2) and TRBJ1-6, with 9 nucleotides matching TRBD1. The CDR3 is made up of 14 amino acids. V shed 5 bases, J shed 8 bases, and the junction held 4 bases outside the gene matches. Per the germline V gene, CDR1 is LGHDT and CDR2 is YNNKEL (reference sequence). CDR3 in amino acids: CASSVTGGDSPLHF. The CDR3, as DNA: TGTGCCAGCAGCGTTACAGGGGGCGATTCACCCCTCCACTTT.

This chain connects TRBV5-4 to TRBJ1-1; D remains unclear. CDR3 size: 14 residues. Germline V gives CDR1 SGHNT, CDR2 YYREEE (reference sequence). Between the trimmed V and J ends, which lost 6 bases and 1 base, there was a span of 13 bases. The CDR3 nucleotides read TGTGCCAGCACAAGGGAAGGAGGGAACACTGAAGCTTTCTTT. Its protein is CASTREGGNTEAFF.

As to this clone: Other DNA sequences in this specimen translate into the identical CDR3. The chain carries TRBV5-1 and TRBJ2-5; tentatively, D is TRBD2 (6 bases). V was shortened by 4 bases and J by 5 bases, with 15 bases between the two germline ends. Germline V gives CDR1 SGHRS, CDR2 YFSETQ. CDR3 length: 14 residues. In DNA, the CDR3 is TGCGCCAGCAGCCGGAGGGGCCGAGAGGAGACCCAGTACTTC. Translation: CASSRRGREETQYF. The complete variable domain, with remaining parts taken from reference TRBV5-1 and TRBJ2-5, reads KAGVTQTPRYLIKTRGQQVTLSCSPISGHRSVSWYQQTPGQGLQFLFEYFSETQRNKGNFPGRFSGRQFSNSRSEMNVSTLELGDSALYLCASSRRGREETQYFGPGTRLLVL.

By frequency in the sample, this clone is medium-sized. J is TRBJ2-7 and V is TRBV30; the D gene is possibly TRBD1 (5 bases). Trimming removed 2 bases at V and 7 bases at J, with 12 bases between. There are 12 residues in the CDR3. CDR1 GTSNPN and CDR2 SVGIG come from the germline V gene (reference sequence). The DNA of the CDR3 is TGTGCCTGGAGTACATGGGGCCAAGAGCAGTACTTC. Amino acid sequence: CAWSTWGQEQYF.

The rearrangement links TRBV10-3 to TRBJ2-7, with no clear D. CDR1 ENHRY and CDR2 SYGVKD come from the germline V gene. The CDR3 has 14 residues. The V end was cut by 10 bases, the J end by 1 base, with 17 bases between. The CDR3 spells CATGPPQGSYEQYF. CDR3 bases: TGTGCCACCGGCCCCCCCCAAGGATCCTACGAGCAGTACTTC.

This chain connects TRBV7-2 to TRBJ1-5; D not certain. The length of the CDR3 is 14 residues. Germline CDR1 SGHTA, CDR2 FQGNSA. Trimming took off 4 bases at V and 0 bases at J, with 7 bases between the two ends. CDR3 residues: CASSSTISNQPQHF. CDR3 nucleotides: TGTGCCAGCAGCTCCACAATTAGCAATCAGCCCCAGCATTTT. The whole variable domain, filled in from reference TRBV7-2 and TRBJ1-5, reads GAGVSQSPSNKVTEKGKDVELRCDPISGHTALYWYRQSLGQGLEFLIYFQGNSAPDKSGLPSDRFSAERTGGSVSTLTIQRTQQEDSAVYLCASSSTISNQPQHFGDGTRLSIL.

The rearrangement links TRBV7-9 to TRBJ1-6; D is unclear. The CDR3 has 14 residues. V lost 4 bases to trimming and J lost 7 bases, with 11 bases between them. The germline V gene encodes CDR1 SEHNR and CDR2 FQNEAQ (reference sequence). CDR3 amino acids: CASSSVLINSPLHF. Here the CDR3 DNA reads TGTGCCAGCAGCTCTGTTTTGATCAATTCACCCCTCCACTTT.

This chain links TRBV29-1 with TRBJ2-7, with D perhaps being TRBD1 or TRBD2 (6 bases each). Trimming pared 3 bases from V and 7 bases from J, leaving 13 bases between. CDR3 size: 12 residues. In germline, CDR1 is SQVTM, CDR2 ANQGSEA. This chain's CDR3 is CSVDSGAEEQYF. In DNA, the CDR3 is TGCAGCGTTGATTCGGGGGCCGAAGAGCAGTACTTC.

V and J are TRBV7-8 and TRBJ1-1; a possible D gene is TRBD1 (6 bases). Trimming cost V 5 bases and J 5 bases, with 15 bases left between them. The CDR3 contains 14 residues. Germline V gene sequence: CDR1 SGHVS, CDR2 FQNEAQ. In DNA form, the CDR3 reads TGTGCCAGCAGCCAAACAGGGTTCTGGACTGAAGCTTTCTTT. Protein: CASSQTGFWTEAFF.

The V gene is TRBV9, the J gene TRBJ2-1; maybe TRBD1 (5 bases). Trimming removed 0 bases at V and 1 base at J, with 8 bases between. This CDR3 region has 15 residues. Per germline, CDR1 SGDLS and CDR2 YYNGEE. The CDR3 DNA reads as TGTGCCAGCAGCGTAGATGGGGCTTCCTACAATGAGCAGTTCTTC. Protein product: CASSVDGASYNEQFF.

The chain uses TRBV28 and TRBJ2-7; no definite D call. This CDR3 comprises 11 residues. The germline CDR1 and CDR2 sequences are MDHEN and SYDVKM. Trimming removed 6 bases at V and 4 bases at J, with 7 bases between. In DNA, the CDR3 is TGTGCCAGCAGCCACCAATACGAGCAGTACTTC. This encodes CASSHQYEQYF.

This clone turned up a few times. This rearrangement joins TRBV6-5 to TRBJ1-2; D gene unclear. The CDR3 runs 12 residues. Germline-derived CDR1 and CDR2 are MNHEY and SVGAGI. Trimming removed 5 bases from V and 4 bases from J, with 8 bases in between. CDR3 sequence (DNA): TGTGCCAGCAGTAGGACGCGCTATGGCTACACCTTC. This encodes CASSRTRYGYTF.

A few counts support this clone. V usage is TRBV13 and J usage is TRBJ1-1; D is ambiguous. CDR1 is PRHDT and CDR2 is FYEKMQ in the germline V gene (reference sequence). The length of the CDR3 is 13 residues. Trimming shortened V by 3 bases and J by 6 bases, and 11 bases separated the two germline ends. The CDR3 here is CASSFQAGAEAFF. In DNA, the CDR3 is TGTGCCAGCAGCTTCCAAGCTGGGGCTGAAGCTTTCTTT.

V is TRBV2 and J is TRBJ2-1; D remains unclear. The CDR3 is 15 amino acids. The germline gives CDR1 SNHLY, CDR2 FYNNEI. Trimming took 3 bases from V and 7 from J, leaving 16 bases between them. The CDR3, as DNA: TGTGCCAGCAGTGATCTGGGGTCCTACGCGAATGAGCAGTTCTTC. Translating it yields CASSDLGSYANEQFF.

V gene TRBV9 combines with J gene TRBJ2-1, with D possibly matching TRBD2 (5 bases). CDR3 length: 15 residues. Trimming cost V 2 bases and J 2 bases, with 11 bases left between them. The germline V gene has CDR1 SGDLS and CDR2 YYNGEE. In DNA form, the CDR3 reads TGTGCCAGCAGCGTGGCGGGTGAGACCTACAATGAGCAGTTCTTC. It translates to CASSVAGETYNEQFF.

CDR3 sequence: CASSLGDSSGANVLTF. CDR3 in DNA: TGCGCCAGCAGCTTGGGGGACAGCTCTGGGGCCAACGTCCTGACTTTC. V and J are TRBV5-1 and TRBJ2-6, with TRBD1 matching 7 bases. The ends lost 0 bases at V and 0 bases at J; junction bases unmatched: 0. The CDR3 runs 16 residues. The germline CDR1 and CDR2 sequences are SGHRS and YFSETQ.

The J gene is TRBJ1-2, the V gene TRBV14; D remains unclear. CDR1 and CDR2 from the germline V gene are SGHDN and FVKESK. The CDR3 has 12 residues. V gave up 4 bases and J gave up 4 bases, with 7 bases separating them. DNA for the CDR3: TGTGCCAGCAGCCTGGGCCCCTATGGCTACACCTTC. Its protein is CASSLGPYGYTF.